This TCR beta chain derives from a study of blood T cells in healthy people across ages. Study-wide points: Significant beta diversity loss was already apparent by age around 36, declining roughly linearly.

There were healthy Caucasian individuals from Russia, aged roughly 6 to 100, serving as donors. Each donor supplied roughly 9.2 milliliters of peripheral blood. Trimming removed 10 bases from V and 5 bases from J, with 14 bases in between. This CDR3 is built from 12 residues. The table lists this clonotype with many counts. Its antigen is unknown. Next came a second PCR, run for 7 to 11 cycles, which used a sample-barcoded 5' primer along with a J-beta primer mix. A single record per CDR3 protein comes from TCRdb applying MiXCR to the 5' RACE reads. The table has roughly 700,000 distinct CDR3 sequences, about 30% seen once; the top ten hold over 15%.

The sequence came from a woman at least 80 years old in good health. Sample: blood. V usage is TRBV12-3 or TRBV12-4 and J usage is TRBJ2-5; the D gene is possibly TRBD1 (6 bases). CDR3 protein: CATSTGSETQYF. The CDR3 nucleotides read TGTGCCACCTCGACAGGATCCGAGACCCAGTACTTC.